This T cell receptor beta chain is drawn from a study of early T cells in non-severe SARS-CoV-2 infection. Whole-study context: The sequenced material was bulk RNA from unsorted whole blood, and its chains were unpaired.

The germline V gene encodes CDR1 SEHNR and CDR2 FQNEAQ (reference sequence). The V end lost 2 bases, the J end lost 10 bases, and 11 bases lay between the germline ends. The CDR3 extends over 12 amino acids. cDNA molecules, individually, were tagged with unique molecular identifiers. Each CDR3 protein gets one entry after TCRdb re-called the 5' RACE reads with MiXCR. The sample shows around 57,000 distinct CDR3 sequences, 12% of them seen only once. The TCR was taken from an adult who was a healthcare worker with PCR-confirmed SARS-CoV-2 infection or an uninfected control (not recorded which). The sequencing input was whole blood. The gene calls are TRBV7-9 and TRBJ1-1, with unresolved D. As DNA, the CDR3 is TGTGCCAGCAGCTTAAACGAGGGATTAGCTTTCTTT. Translated: CASSLNEGLAFF.